The clone carrying this T cell receptor (beta chain) has only a few counts. Its antigen is unknown. The CDR3 loop spans 11 amino acids. Trimming removed 1 base from V and 15 bases from J; junction bases left unmatched: 6. Germline V lookup: CDR1 SQVTM, CDR2 ANQGSEA. This specimen comes from a study of beta chain features in type 1 diabetes. Study results and caveats: Patients showed naive, central memory and Treg TCRB repertoires that appeared more similar than those of healthy donors. Type 1 diabetes patients had moderately but significantly shorter TCRB CDR3s in all four CD4+ subsets. For cells with high TCR expression, cDNA sequencing could yield over-representation.

The sequenced template was cDNA made from the entire isolated RNA. Method: immunoSEQ multiplex PCR; TCRdb's copy keeps in-frame clones and lacks some. The sample carries roughly 280,000 clones, about 24% recorded once. This receptor was obtained from a woman in her twenties or thirties with type 1 diabetes. Sequenced material: naive CD4+ T cells from blood. The chain recombines TRBV29-1 with TRBJ2-1; 7 nucleotides align to TRBD2. CDR3 in DNA: TGCAGCGTTGAAGTGGCGGGAGCGGTGTTCTTC. Its protein is CSVEVAGAVFF.